These 7 T cell receptor beta chains came from one sample sequenced in a study of neoadjuvant anti-PD-1 for oral cavity cancer. The protocol was immunoSEQ multiplex PCR, while the TCRdb copy is restricted to in-frame clones and leaves out a portion. The table has 16,000 or so clones, around 62% seen once. The sample here was PBMCs, taken before nivolumab (anti-PD-1) treatment. The receptors originated from a person aged 35-79 years with oral cavity squamous cell carcinoma.

This chain uses TRBV2 with TRBJ2-6; no firm D call. CDR3 length equals 16 residues. Trimming removed 5 bases at V and 0 bases at J, with 11 bases between. In germline, CDR1 is SNHLY, CDR2 FYNNEI. CDR3 DNA sequence: TGTGCCAGCAGTCTACCTTCTGGCTCTGGGGCCAACGTCCTGACTTTC. This codes for CASSLPSGSGANVLTF.

The chain uses TRBV15 and TRBJ2-3; 7 bases fit TRBD2. Germline values: CDR1 LNHNV, CDR2 YYDKDF (reference sequence). The J segment lost 1 base and the V segment lost 3 bases, leaving 4 bases of the junction unmatched. The CDR3 is 15 amino acids. The CDR3: CATSRREIGTDTQYF. CDR3 coding DNA: TGTGCCACCAGCAGGCGGGAGATTGGCACAGATACGCAGTATTTT.

V and J are TRBV10-3 and TRBJ1-1; tentative D call: TRBD1 (5 bases). This CDR3 has 13 amino acids. The V end lost 0 bases, the J end lost 9 bases, and 11 bases lay between the germline ends. CDR1 is ENHRY, CDR2 SYGVKD, per germline. The CDR3 bases are TGTGCCATCAGTGAGTCTAAGGGGTTTCAAGCTTTCTTT. Translated, it gives CAISESKGFQAFF.

The CDR3 bases are TGCGCCAGCAGCACAGGCACAGATACGCAGTATTTT. Translation: CASSTGTDTQYF. The rearrangement joins TRBV5-1 to TRBJ2-3, with D unresolved. Germline V gene lookup returns CDR1 SGHRS and CDR2 YFSETQ. Between the trimmed V and J ends, which lost 4 bases and 1 base, there was a span of 4 bases. This CDR3 has 12 amino acids.

This clone was observed a handful of times. The V call is TRBV6-1, the J call TRBJ1-1; D call uncertain. V lost 4 bases and J 5 bases, leaving 8 bases between the germline ends. The CDR3 runs 12 residues. Germline V CDR1 and CDR2: MNHNS, SASEGT. This chain's CDR3 is CASSVEGTEAFF. CDR3 DNA sequence: TGTGCCAGCAGTGTTGAGGGTACTGAAGCTTTCTTT.

The V gene is TRBV6-5, the J gene TRBJ1-1, with unresolved D. The CDR3 has 15 amino acids. V was clipped by 4 bases and J by 0 bases, with 12 bases between them. Per germline, CDR1 MNHEY and CDR2 SVGAGI. CDR3 DNA sequence: TGTGCCAGCAGTTCCCGGTCTTCGGTGAACACTGAAGCTTTCTTT. This gives the protein CASSSRSSVNTEAFF.

This clone was observed a single time. V and J are TRBV6-1 and TRBJ1-2, with D possibly being TRBD1 (5 bases). CDR1 is MNHNS, CDR2 SASEGT, per germline. The CDR3 spans 15 residues. Between the trimmed V and J ends, which lost 7 bases and 8 bases, there was a span of 23 bases. This CDR3 reads CASTLEPGFGVGYTF. In nucleotides, the CDR3 is TGTGCCAGCACCTTGGAGCCAGGGTTCGGGGTAGGCTACACCTTC.